The 17 T cell receptor beta chains below come from one sample, sequenced in a study of T-cell memory formation after mild COVID-19. TCRdb reprocessed the 5' RACE reads with MiXCR, giving one entry per CDR3 protein. Of roughly 80,000 distinct CDR3 sequences listed, approximately 13% are singletons. Material: PBMCs or a T cell subset sorted from them (not recorded which). The receptor set was obtained from an adult woman who had mild COVID-19 (a few samples of this study predate the infection). Cell type and time point are not known.

This sequence joins TRBV5-1 and TRBJ2-7; 9 nucleotides agree with TRBD1. This CDR3 spans 16 amino acids. After removal of 4 bases from V and 3 bases from J, the junction contained 11 bases not matched to a gene. The germline V gene has CDR1 SGHRS and CDR2 YFSETQ. The CDR3 DNA is TGCGCCAGCAGCCCGCCCCCGGGACAGGGACTCTACGAGCAGTACTTC. Its protein is CASSPPPGQGLYEQYF.

The rearrangement links TRBV28 to TRBJ1-5; D is undetermined. Trimming left V 6 bases short and J 0 bases short, with 12 bases between. Germline loops: CDR1 MDHEN, CDR2 SYDVKM. This CDR3 contains 15 residues. CDR3 nucleotide sequence: TGTGCCAGCAGATTGGTAGACGTTAGCAATCAGCCCCAGCATTTT. Its translation is CASRLVDVSNQPQHF.

This clonotype was counted a few times. The gene calls are TRBV4-1 and TRBJ2-7; 8 bases are shared with TRBD1. The junction had 1 base not matched to a gene; V was cut back by 1 base and J by 2 bases. Germline CDR1 and CDR2: MGHRA and YSYEKL. This CDR3 has 14 amino acids. This chain's CDR3 is CASSQVTGAYEQYF. The CDR3 DNA is TGCGCCAGCAGCCAAGTGACAGGGGCCTACGAGCAGTACTTC.

The rearrangement links TRBV12-3 or TRBV12-4 to TRBJ1-1; 7 bases align to TRBD1. This CDR3 comprises 15 residues. V shed 6 bases, J shed 0 bases, and the junction held 7 bases outside the gene matches. CDR3 region: CASRPGQNLNTEAFF. The CDR3 DNA reads as TGTGCCAGCAGACCGGGACAGAACCTGAACACTGAAGCTTTCTTT.

This chain uses TRBV9 with TRBJ1-4; TRBD1 might be the D (5 bases). This CDR3 region has 15 residues. CDR1 is SGDLS and CDR2 is YYNGEE in the germline V gene. Trimming pared 3 bases from V and 4 bases from J, leaving 13 bases between. CDR3 nucleotides: TGTGCCAGCAGCGCCGGGACGGCTAATAATGAAAAACTGTTTTTT. This translates into CASSAGTANNEKLFF. The full variable domain, rest sourced from reference TRBV9 and TRBJ1-4, is DSGVTQTPKHLITATGQRVTLRCSPRSGDLSVYWYQQSLDQGLQFLIQYYNGEERAKGNILERFSAQQFPDLHSELNLSSLELGDSALYFCASSAGTANNEKLFFGSGTQLSVL.

This clonotype has only a few counts. The rearrangement links TRBV12-3 or TRBV12-4 to TRBJ2-1; D uncertain. The CDR3 loop spans 15 amino acids. V lost 5 bases and J lost 5, with 16 bases in between. This chain's CDR3 is CASSPHGFLDNEQFF. Here the CDR3 DNA reads TGTGCCAGCAGTCCCCATGGGTTTTTGGACAATGAGCAGTTCTTC.

This clonotype was picked up many times. V usage is TRBV30 and J usage is TRBJ2-3, with 7 bases lining up with TRBD1. Germline V gives CDR1 GTSNPN, CDR2 SVGIG (reference sequence). V shed 3 bases, J shed 0 bases, and the junction held 6 bases outside the gene matches. The CDR3 contains 15 residues. CDR3 nucleotide sequence: TGTGCCTGGAGCCCACAGGGGACGAGCACAGATACGCAGTATTTT. This encodes CAWSPQGTSTDTQYF.

The V and J genes are TRBV7-7 and TRBJ1-2; maybe TRBD1 (5 bases). CDR3 length: 20 residues. Germline V lookup: CDR1 SSHAT, CDR2 FNYEAQ (reference sequence). Trimming removed 5 bases from V and 5 bases from J, with 33 bases in between. Here the CDR3 reads CASSPVHSGGERASKYGYTF. In DNA, the CDR3 is TGTGCCAGCAGCCCAGTCCATTCGGGAGGGGAACGGGCTAGCAAATATGGCTACACCTTC.

This clonotype turned up a few times. V gene TRBV7-9 combines with J gene TRBJ2-5, with D hard to call. The ends were cut back, 5 bases at V and 5 bases at J, with 12 bases in the middle. CDR3 size: 13 residues. Germline CDR1 reads SEHNR; CDR2 reads FQNEAQ (reference sequence). The CDR3 DNA reads TGTGCCAGCAGCCAAACGGTCCAGGAGACCCAGTACTTC. Translating gives CASSQTVQETQYF. The full variable domain, its missing parts supplied by reference TRBV7-9 and TRBJ2-5, is DTGVSQNPRHKITKRGQNVTFRCDPISEHNRLYWYRQTLGQGPEFLTYFQNEAQLEKSRLLSDRFSAERPKGSFSTLEIQRTEQGDSAMYLCASSQTVQETQYFGPGTRLLVL.

This rearrangement joins TRBV5-1 to TRBJ2-7; 7 nucleotides align to TRBD1. The J segment lost 5 bases and the V segment lost 3 bases, leaving 5 bases of the junction unmatched. Germline CDR1 is SGHRS and CDR2 is YFSETQ. The CDR3 covers 13 residues. The CDR3, as DNA: TGCGCCAGCAGCTCCTGGGACAGTGACGAGCAGTACTTC. This encodes CASSSWDSDEQYF.

The genes are TRBV20-1 and TRBJ2-7; D possibly corresponds to TRBD2 (7 bases). The germline V and J ends were trimmed by 0 bases and 2 bases, with 14 bases remaining between them. Germline CDR1 and CDR2: DFQATT and SNEGSKA (reference sequence). The CDR3 contains 15 residues. The CDR3 spells CSARDGAGAPYEQYF. The CDR3 DNA sequence: TGCAGTGCTAGAGACGGCGCGGGGGCCCCCTACGAGCAGTACTTC.

This clonotype was seen many times. The chain employs TRBV6-4 and TRBJ2-3; 8 bases are a match to TRBD2. Looked up from germline, CDR1 is MRHNA and CDR2 is SNTAGT. CDR3 size: 15 residues. The V segment lost 5 bases and the J segment 4 bases; nucleotides outside the gene matches: 8. The CDR3 DNA reads TGTGCCAGCAGTACTGAAGCGGGAGCGTCAGATACGCAGTATTTT. Translation: CASSTEAGASDTQYF.

V is TRBV7-8 and J is TRBJ2-7, with 9 bases that match TRBD1. There are 13 residues in the CDR3. The trim removed 5 bases at V and 5 bases at J, leaving 4 bases unmatched. In germline, CDR1 is SGHVS, CDR2 FQNEAQ. The CDR3 DNA reads TGTGCCAGCAGCCGAGACAGGGGGAACGAGCAGTACTTC. It codes for CASSRDRGNEQYF.

This clonotype showed up many times. The V gene is TRBV5-1, the J gene TRBJ1-2, with 7 bases that match TRBD1. Germline loops: CDR1 SGHRS, CDR2 YFSETQ. CDR3 length equals 15 residues. J was trimmed by 7 bases and V by 0 bases; bases with no gene match: 9. CDR3 nucleotide sequence: TGCGCCAGCAGCTTGGCGGAGGGGGCTAATCTTGGCTACACCTTC. Translated, it gives CASSLAEGANLGYTF.

This clonotype was counted at least ten times. The CDR3 DNA sequence: TGCGCCAGCAGGACAGGGGGAACTGAAGCTTTCTTT. Translating gives CASRTGGTEAFF. The chain joins TRBV5-1 to TRBJ1-1, with 9 bases that match TRBD1. J lost 5 bases, V lost 5 bases, and 1 base had no gene match. Germline CDR1 is SGHRS and CDR2 is YFSETQ. CDR3 length equals 12 residues.

V usage is TRBV9 and J usage is TRBJ2-1; 12 nucleotides agree with TRBD2. Germline loops: CDR1 SGDLS, CDR2 YYNGEE. There are 19 residues in the CDR3. V shed 5 bases, J shed 0 bases, and the junction held 12 bases outside the gene matches. CDR3 sequence (DNA): TGTGCCAGCAGTATCGACGGACTAGCGGGACTAAACTCCTACAATGAGCAGTTCTTC. Translating gives CASSIDGLAGLNSYNEQFF.

The chain uses TRBV4-1 and TRBJ1-1; no reliable D call. CDR3 length equals 12 residues. The V end lost 0 bases, the J end lost 3 bases, and 2 bases lay between the germline ends. Germline loops: CDR1 MGHRA, CDR2 YSYEKL. CDR3 nucleotides: TGCGCCAGCAGCCAAGAATACACTGAAGCTTTCTTT. Translated, it gives CASSQEYTEAFF.